What follows are 21 T cell receptor beta chains derived from one specimen sequenced in a study of neurological immune-mediated disorders. One entry per CDR3 protein, called by TCRdb with MiXCR from the 5' RACE reads. Of 40,000 to 45,000 distinct CDR3 sequences in the sample, roughly 13% were seen once. The sample comprised PBMCs. Every receptor here comes from a female donor in good health.

The table lists this clonotype with many counts. This chain uses TRBV11-3 with TRBJ2-2, with D unclear. The V gene lost 5 bases and the J gene lost 0 bases, with 10 bases spanning the gap. This CDR3 is 15 amino acids long. Germline loops: CDR1 SGHNT, CDR2 YENEEA. The CDR3 protein is CASSPQAPNTGELFF. The DNA of the CDR3 is TGTGCCAGCAGCCCGCAGGCCCCGAACACCGGGGAGCTGTTTTTT.

This clonotype came up many times. Here the CDR3 omits its conserved ending phenylalanine or tryptophan, so a read error is the likely source. It is unclear where the CDR3 begins or ends on the DNA, so no DNA is shown, and the CDR3 is as TCRdb lists it. This chain connects TRBV6-1 to TRBJ2-7; no DNA check was done on the table's D call, TRBD2. Looked up from germline, CDR1 is MNHNS and CDR2 is SASEGT. The CDR3 is 11 residues long, ends included. The CDR3 loop is CASSQGGTRVG.

In its sample, this clonotype was seen many times. V and J are TRBV2 and TRBJ1-3, with D possibly matching TRBD1 (6 bases). The V and J ends lost 4 bases and 1 base respectively, with 14 bases between them. Per germline, CDR1 SNHLY and CDR2 FYNNEI. This CDR3 spans 16 amino acids. CDR3 in DNA: TGTGCCAGCAGTGTACAGGGTGAGGGATCTGGAAACACCATATATTTT. It is translated as CASSVQGEGSGNTIYF.

The chain recombines TRBV20-1 with TRBJ2-7; D might be TRBD2 (6 bases). The germline V gene encodes CDR1 DFQATT and CDR2 SNEGSKA (reference sequence). Trimming cost V 0 bases and J 7 bases, with 25 bases left between them. The CDR3 has 17 amino acids. In nucleotides, the CDR3 is TGCAGTGCTAGAGATGATAGTCGGGACTGGCGGTATGGGGAGCAGTACTTC. The encoded protein is CSARDDSRDWRYGEQYF.

This clonotype occurred many times. The V call is TRBV5-5, the J call TRBJ2-7; either TRBD1 or TRBD2 may fit D (5 bases each). This CDR3 spans 16 amino acids. Germline loops: CDR1 SGHKS, CDR2 YYEKEE (reference sequence). V lost 4 bases and J lost 3, with 20 bases in between. The CDR3: CASSRRSSQGGYEQYF. The CDR3 DNA follows: TGTGCCAGCAGCCGGAGGTCGTCGCAGGGTGGCTACGAGCAGTACTTC.

This clonotype was picked up many times. This chain connects TRBV28 to TRBJ2-1; tentatively, D is TRBD2 (6 bases). CDR3 length equals 13 residues. In germline, CDR1 is MDHEN, CDR2 SYDVKM. Trimming removed 4 bases from V and 12 bases from J, with 16 bases in between. CDR3 in amino acids: CASSSSWDSAQFF. The CDR3 DNA follows: TGTGCCAGCAGTTCTTCATGGGACTCAGCGCAGTTCTTC.

The sample holds many counts of this clonotype. The V gene is TRBV7-9, the J gene TRBJ2-5, with D unclear. Trimming took off 1 base at V and 1 base at J, with 7 bases between the two ends. CDR3 length equals 14 residues. In germline, CDR1 is SEHNR, CDR2 FQNEAQ (reference sequence). CDR3 sequence reads: CASSLEASQETQYF. CDR3 DNA sequence: TGTGCCAGCAGCTTAGAGGCCAGCCAAGAGACCCAGTACTTC.

This clonotype was counted many times. V usage is TRBV29-1 and J usage is TRBJ1-6, with D possibly being TRBD1 (5 bases). This CDR3 is 13 amino acids long. Germline V gene sequence: CDR1 SQVTM, CDR2 ANQGSEA. Trimming shortened V by 6 bases and J by 10 bases, and 16 bases separated the two germline ends. The CDR3 DNA follows: TGCAGCGTGGGGGAGCAGGCCTCATCACCCCTCCACTTT. Its translation is CSVGEQASSPLHF. The entire variable domain, with the rest obtained from reference TRBV29-1 and TRBJ1-6, is as follows: SAVISQKPSRDICQRGTSLTIQCQVDSQVTMMFWYRQQPGQSLTLIATANQGSEATYESGFVIDKFPISRPNLTFSTLTVSNMSPEDSSIYLCSVGEQASSPLHFGNGTRLTVT.

This clonotype occurred many times. This sequence joins TRBV12-3 or TRBV12-4 and TRBJ1-3; D remains unclear. This CDR3 contains 16 residues. Trimming pared 4 bases from V and 4 bases from J, leaving 17 bases between. This chain's CDR3 is CASSSNPLITGNTIYF. CDR3 bases: TGTGCCAGCAGTTCCAACCCGCTAATCACGGGAAACACCATATATTTT.

This clonotype was observed many times. The genes are TRBV9 and TRBJ1-4; 11 bases align to TRBD1. The CDR3 is made up of 16 amino acids. Trimming cost V 2 bases and J 8 bases; bases outside gene matches: 8. The germline CDR1 and CDR2 sequences are SGDLS and YYNGEE. CDR3 coding DNA: TGTGCCAGCAGCGTTACGCCGGGACAGGGGGGGGAAAAACTGTTTTTT. It translates to CASSVTPGQGGEKLFF. Filled out from reference TRBV9 and TRBJ1-4, the complete variable domain reads DSGVTQTPKHLITATGQRVTLRCSPRSGDLSVYWYQQSLDQGLQFLIQYYNGEERAKGNILERFSAQQFPDLHSELNLSSLELGDSALYFCASSVTPGQGGEKLFFGSGTQLSVL.

This clonotype was seen repeatedly, ten times or more. The CDR3 reads CSVRQTGVNQPQHF. In nucleotides, the CDR3 is TGCAGCGTCCGTCAGACAGGGGTCAATCAGCCCCAGCATTTT. The chain has TRBV29-1 and TRBJ1-5; 8 nucleotides align to TRBD1. The CDR3 has 14 amino acids. J gave up 3 bases and V 6 bases, and 7 bases lay outside the gene matches. From germline, CDR1 is SQVTM and CDR2 ANQGSEA.

This clonotype appeared many times. The V call is TRBV20-1, the J call TRBJ2-7; TRBD2 aligns across 10 bases. The CDR3 loop spans 15 amino acids. V lost 6 bases, J lost 2 bases, and 10 bases stayed unmatched. Germline CDR1 DFQATT, CDR2 SNEGSKA (reference sequence). CDR3 amino acids: CSAIHPGLATYEQYF. CDR3 bases: TGCAGTGCCATACACCCGGGACTAGCGACCTACGAGCAGTACTTC.

This clonotype was seen repeatedly, ten times or more. The chain joins TRBV6-6 to TRBJ2-7; 7 positions match TRBD1. V was clipped by 6 bases and J by 0 bases; unmatched bases: 5. Germline values: CDR1 MNHNY, CDR2 SVGAGI (reference sequence). CDR3 length: 14 residues. The CDR3 DNA follows: TGTGCCAGCAGCGGGACAGATAGCTCCTACGAGCAGTACTTC. This translates into CASSGTDSSYEQYF.

This clonotype was found many times. The chain couples TRBV7-2 to TRBJ1-1; 7 bases agree with TRBD1. Germline CDR1 reads SGHTA; CDR2 reads FQGNSA. Trimming at V came to 3 bases and at J to 1 base, leaving 5 bases not matched to a gene. The CDR3 is 15 amino acids. The CDR3 DNA reads TGTGCCAGCAGCTTCCGCCGGACAGGGAACACTGAAGCTTTCTTT. As protein: CASSFRRTGNTEAFF.

This clonotype came up many times. This sequence joins TRBV25-1 and TRBJ2-6; D is undetermined. The CDR3 consists of 15 residues. The ends were cut back, 4 bases at V and 4 bases at J, with 11 bases in the middle. The germline V gene encodes CDR1 MGHDK and CDR2 SYGVNS. The CDR3 is CASSAWGHGANVLTF. The CDR3 region has the DNA TGTGCCAGCAGTGCCTGGGGTCACGGGGCCAACGTCCTGACTTTC.

The table lists this clonotype with many counts. The rearrangement joins TRBV7-9 to TRBJ1-5, with 8 nucleotides matching TRBD1. CDR3 length: 16 amino acids. CDR1 and CDR2 from the germline V gene are SEHNR and FQNEAQ (reference sequence). Unmatched junction bases numbered 6, after V lost 1 base and J lost 4 bases. CDR3 bases: TGTGCCAGCAGCTTAGTAGGGACAGGAGGGAATCAGCCCCAGCATTTT. Protein product: CASSLVGTGGNQPQHF.

In its sample, this clonotype was seen a few times. The rearrangement joins TRBV5-1 to TRBJ2-1; D gene unclear. The CDR3 runs to 16 residues. Per germline, CDR1 SGHRS and CDR2 YFSETQ. V gave up 1 base and J gave up 2 bases, with 13 bases separating them. The DNA of the CDR3 is TGCGCCAGCAGCTTGAGTGGGTCCACCACCTACAATGAGCAGTTCTTC. As protein: CASSLSGSTTYNEQFF.

The table lists this clonotype with many counts. This sequence joins TRBV5-6 and TRBJ2-1, with 8 bases aligning to TRBD1. The CDR3 extends over 16 amino acids. V trimming: 0 bases; J trimming: 0 bases; junction bases outside the gene matches: 2. Germline V gene lookup returns CDR1 SGHDT and CDR2 YYEEEE. The CDR3 is CASSLADRASYNEQFF. CDR3 DNA sequence: TGTGCCAGCAGCTTGGCGGACAGGGCCTCCTACAATGAGCAGTTCTTC. The full variable domain, its missing parts supplied by reference TRBV5-6 and TRBJ2-1, is DAGVTQSPTHLIKTRGQQVTLRCSPKSGHDTVSWYQQALGQGPQFIFQYYEEEERQRGNFPDRFSGHQFPNYSSELNVNALLLGDSALYLCASSLADRASYNEQFFGPGTRLTVL.

The rearrangement links TRBV5-5 to TRBJ2-4, with a possible D match to TRBD1 (7 bases). This CDR3 region has 15 residues. With 0 bases removed from V and 5 bases from J, the gap between germline ends came to 12 bases. Per the germline V gene, CDR1 is SGHKS and CDR2 is YYEKEE (reference sequence). CDR3: CASSLEGAGQNIQYF. The CDR3 coding sequence is TGTGCCAGCAGCTTGGAGGGGGCGGGGCAAAACATTCAGTACTTC.

This clonotype was observed at least ten times. The DNA of the CDR3 is TGTGCCAGCAGCACACCGGGACTAGCAACAGATACGCAGTATTTT. It is translated as CASSTPGLATDTQYF. The rearrangement joins TRBV7-6 to TRBJ2-3, with 9 nucleotides matching TRBD2. The CDR3 runs to 15 residues. V lost 5 bases to trimming and J lost 3 bases; unmatched junction nucleotides: 6. Per germline, CDR1 SGHVS and CDR2 FNYEAQ.

DNA for the CDR3: TGTGCCAGCTCTCCCGGGACAGGGGGGGTCGGCACTGAAGCTTTCTTT. Its protein is CASSPGTGGVGTEAFF. The chain joins TRBV18 to TRBJ1-1; the match to TRBD1 covers 11 bases. V dropped 6 bases and J dropped 4; count of bases not matched to a gene: 10. The germline CDR1 and CDR2 sequences are KGHSH and LQKENI. The CDR3 covers 16 residues.